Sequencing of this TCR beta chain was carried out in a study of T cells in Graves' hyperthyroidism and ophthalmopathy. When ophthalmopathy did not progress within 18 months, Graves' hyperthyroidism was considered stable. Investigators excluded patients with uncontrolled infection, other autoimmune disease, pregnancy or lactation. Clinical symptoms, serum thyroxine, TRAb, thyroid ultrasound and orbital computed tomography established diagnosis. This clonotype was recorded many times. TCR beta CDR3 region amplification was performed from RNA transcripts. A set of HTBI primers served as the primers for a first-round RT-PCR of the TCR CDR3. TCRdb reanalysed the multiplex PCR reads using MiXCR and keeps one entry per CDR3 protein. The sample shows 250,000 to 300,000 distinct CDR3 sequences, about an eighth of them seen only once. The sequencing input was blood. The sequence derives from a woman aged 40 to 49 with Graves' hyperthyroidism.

DNA of the CDR3: TGTGCCAGCAGTTTAGGCGAGTGGAATTTCTACGAGCAGTACTTC. It yields the protein CASSLGEWNFYEQYF. The V call is TRBV28, the J call TRBJ2-7; D unresolved. The CDR3 runs to 15 residues. V was pared by 2 bases and J by 3 bases, with 14 bases between. CDR1 MDHEN and CDR2 SYDVKM come from the germline V gene.